One and the same sample provided the 27 T cell receptor beta chains below, sequenced in a study of T cell responses to AZD1222 COVID-19 vaccine. The protocol was immunoSEQ multiplex PCR, while the TCRdb copy is restricted to in-frame clones and leaves out a portion. The sample includes 95,000 to 150,000 clones, approximately 90% seen only once; the top ten take about 4.7%. Sequenced here: peripheral blood, sampled on day 0 of AZD1222 vaccination. These TCRs come from an adult in good health.

The chain links TRBV18 to TRBJ2-2; 10 bases line up with TRBD2. With V trimmed by 1 base and J by 0 bases, 2 bases remained unmatched. The V gene's germline CDR1 is KGHSH and CDR2 LQKENI. The CDR3 totals 17 residues. For the CDR3, the DNA is TGTGCCAGCTCACCACTAGCGGGAGGATCGAACACCGGGGAGCTGTTTTTT. Protein product: CASSPLAGGSNTGELFF.

The chain employs TRBV5-1 and TRBJ1-3; 8 positions match TRBD1. The length of the CDR3 is 16 residues. Trimming took 3 bases from V and 4 from J; bases not matched to a gene: 9. Germline-derived CDR1 and CDR2 are SGHRS and YFSETQ. The CDR3 DNA follows: TGCGCCAGCAGCTCCAATCCGACAGGGGCCGGAAACACCATATATTTT. This encodes CASSSNPTGAGNTIYF.

Here the CDR3 reads CSVEPREGGPQHF. CDR3 sequence (DNA): TGCAGCGTTGAGCCCAGGGAGGGCGGGCCCCAGCATTTT. The rearrangement joins TRBV29-1 to TRBJ1-5; tentative D call: TRBD1 (5 bases). The V end was cut by 3 bases, the J end by 9 bases, with 15 bases between. The CDR3 is 13 amino acids. CDR1 is SQVTM, CDR2 ANQGSEA, per germline. The full variable domain, its missing parts supplied by reference TRBV29-1 and TRBJ1-5, is SAVISQKPSRDICQRGTSLTIQCQVDSQVTMMFWYRQQPGQSLTLIATANQGSEATYESGFVIDKFPISRPNLTFSTLTVSNMSPEDSSIYLCSVEPREGGPQHFGDGTRLSIL.

The rearrangement joins TRBV2 to TRBJ1-4, with D perhaps matching TRBD1 (5 bases). V gave up 7 bases and J gave up 7 bases, with 13 bases separating them. The CDR3 runs to 13 residues. Germline V lookup: CDR1 SNHLY, CDR2 FYNNEI. The CDR3 loop is CASKGRGIEKLFF. In nucleotides, the CDR3 is TGTGCCAGCAAGGGGAGGGGTATTGAAAAACTGTTTTTT.

The chain couples TRBV18 to TRBJ2-4, with 9 bases aligning to TRBD2. Trimming at V came to 4 bases and at J to 0 bases, leaving 4 bases not matched to a gene. CDR3 length: 16 residues. Germline CDR1 reads KGHSH; CDR2 reads LQKENI. In nucleotides, the CDR3 is TGTGCCAGCTCACTAGCGGGGGCCCTAGCCAAAAACATTCAGTACTTC. Translation gives CASSLAGALAKNIQYF.

This clone was counted between two and nine times. The J gene is TRBJ1-2, the V gene TRBV18; D gene uncertain. This CDR3 spans 14 amino acids. The V gene's germline CDR1 is KGHSH and CDR2 LQKENI. Trimming stripped 3 bases from V and 4 bases from J, with 12 bases between. This CDR3 is CASSPAGGSYGYTF. In nucleotides, the CDR3 is TGTGCCAGCTCACCGGCAGGCGGGAGCTATGGCTACACCTTC. Based on the CDR3 plus reference TRBV18 and TRBJ1-2, the full variable domain is NAGVMQNPRHLVRRRGQEARLRCSPMKGHSHVYWYRQLPEEGLKFMVYLQKENIIDESGMPKERFSAEFPKEGPSILRIQQVVRGDSAAYFCASSPAGGSYGYTFGSGTRLTVV.

This chain uses TRBV10-2 with TRBJ1-2, with 8 bases that match TRBD1. The germline V gene has CDR1 WSHSY and CDR2 SAAADI. V lost 7 bases, J lost 5 bases, and 9 bases stayed unmatched. There are 14 residues in the CDR3. The DNA of the CDR3 is TGCGCCAGCACCTACGACAGGGGCGGGTATGGCTACACCTTC. The encoded protein is CASTYDRGGYGYTF.

V gene TRBV21-1 combines with J gene TRBJ1-4; the D segment call TRBD1 is taken from the table without a DNA check. TRBV21-1 has pseudogene status. The CDR3 is made up of 18 amino acids. In DNA, the CDR3 is TGTGCCAGCAGCAAAAAGAGGGGATCCGGGACAGGGGGAGAAAAACTGTTTTTT. Translation: CASSKKRGSGTGGEKLFF.

The genes are TRBV4-3 and TRBJ1-2, with D perhaps TRBD1 (6 bases). V was trimmed by 0 bases and J by 5 bases, leaving 10 bases between them. From germline, CDR1 is LGHNA and CDR2 YSLEER. The CDR3 extends over 14 amino acids. The CDR3 DNA is TGCGCCAGCAGCCAAGAGGCCAGGGGTTATGGCTACACCTTC. Translation gives CASSQEARGYGYTF.

This clone was seen only once. The J gene is TRBJ2-5, the V gene TRBV5-1, with TRBD2 matching 8 bases. This CDR3 comprises 14 residues. After removal of 2 bases from V and 3 bases from J, the junction contained 3 bases not matched to a gene. Per the germline V gene, CDR1 is SGHRS and CDR2 is YFSETQ. This CDR3 is CASSLAGAKETQYF. CDR3 nucleotide sequence: TGCGCCAGCAGCTTAGCGGGAGCTAAAGAGACCCAGTACTTC.

This chain links TRBV30 with TRBJ2-1; perhaps TRBD1 as D (5 bases). Germline V gene lookup returns CDR1 GTSNPN and CDR2 SVGIG (reference sequence). V dropped 5 bases and J dropped 3 bases, with 20 bases sitting between them. The CDR3 spans 16 residues. CDR3 nucleotides: TGTGCCTGGGGAGCTACTAAGGGGCAGCACTACAATGAGCAGTTCTTC. It encodes CAWGATKGQHYNEQFF.

The chain uses TRBV9 and TRBJ1-3, with unresolved D. The CDR3 is 12 residues long. Trimming removed 4 bases from V and 8 bases from J, with 10 bases in between. Germline CDR1 SGDLS, CDR2 YYNGEE. CDR3 coding DNA: TGTGCCAGCAGCTCCGGTCCGGACACCATATATTTT. Translated, it gives CASSSGPDTIYF.

CDR3 residues: CSVALQGSYGYTF. DNA for the CDR3: TGCAGCGTTGCCCTACAGGGGAGCTATGGCTACACCTTC. This rearrangement joins TRBV29-1 to TRBJ1-2, with 7 positions matching TRBD1. Germline CDR1 reads SQVTM; CDR2 reads ANQGSEA. The CDR3 has 13 residues. V lost 4 bases to trimming and J lost 4 bases; unmatched junction nucleotides: 6. The full variable domain, rest sourced from reference TRBV29-1 and TRBJ1-2, is SAVISQKPSRDICQRGTSLTIQCQVDSQVTMMFWYRQQPGQSLTLIATANQGSEATYESGFVIDKFPISRPNLTFSTLTVSNMSPEDSSIYLCSVALQGSYGYTFGSGTRLTVV.

The rearrangement links TRBV20-1 to TRBJ1-2; D unclear. The V and J ends lost 1 base and 6 bases respectively, with 6 bases between them. Germline CDR1 and CDR2: DFQATT and SNEGSKA (reference sequence). This CDR3 comprises 11 residues. The CDR3: CSARAVHGYTF. As DNA, the CDR3 is TGCAGTGCTAGAGCAGTGCATGGCTACACCTTC.

V is TRBV14 and J is TRBJ2-7; a possible D gene is TRBD1 (6 bases). CDR3 length: 15 residues. Trimming cost V 6 bases and J 9 bases, with 24 bases left between them. Germline V gene lookup returns CDR1 SGHDN and CDR2 FVKESK. CDR3 residues: CASRSGKDSTTVQYF. The CDR3 DNA follows: TGTGCCAGCAGGTCTGGTAAGGACAGTACTACGGTGCAGTACTTC. Full variable domain (rest looked up from reference TRBV14 and TRBJ2-7): EAGVTQFPSHSVIEKGQTVTLRCDPISGHDNLYWYRRVMGKEIKFLLHFVKESKQDESGMPNNRFLAERTGGTYSTLKVQPAELEDSGVYFCASRSGKDSTTVQYFGPGTRLTVT.

V gene TRBV6-5 combines with J gene TRBJ1-1, with D unclear. Trimming took off 0 bases at V and 3 bases at J, with 11 bases between the two ends. CDR3 length: 15 amino acids. The V gene's germline CDR1 is MNHEY and CDR2 SVGAGI. The CDR3 DNA reads TGTGCCAGCAGTTACTCGCATAAGTGGGACACTGAAGCTTTCTTT. Amino acid sequence: CASSYSHKWDTEAFF.

The V and J genes are TRBV12-5 and TRBJ1-2; weak D call: TRBD1 (5 bases). With 3 bases removed from V and 10 bases from J, the gap between germline ends came to 21 bases. The CDR3 spans 15 residues. Germline V CDR1 and CDR2: LGHNT, FRNRAP. This chain's CDR3 is CASGFFSGTGSYYTF. CDR3 in DNA: TGTGCTAGTGGTTTTTTCTCGGGGACGGGCTCCTACTACACCTTC.

The CDR3 region has the DNA TGTGCCAGCAGCTTGGTTCGGGCCCCCTCCTACAATGAGCAGTTCTTC. This translates into CASSLVRAPSYNEQFF. The V and J genes are TRBV5-6 and TRBJ2-1, with D uncertain. Germline lookup yields CDR1 SGHDT and CDR2 YYEEEE. Trimming removed 0 bases at V and 0 bases at J, with 10 bases between. The CDR3 runs to 16 residues.

The chain uses TRBV4-3 and TRBJ1-6; perhaps TRBD1 as D (5 bases). V was clipped by 4 bases and J by 7 bases, with 11 bases between them. The CDR3 contains 14 residues. Germline CDR1 LGHNA, CDR2 YSLEER. CDR3 bases: TGCGCCAGCAGCCCAGGGATGGAGAATTCACCCCTCCACTTT. Its protein is CASSPGMENSPLHF.

This clone was observed a single time. V gene TRBV7-8 combines with J gene TRBJ1-1; 11 bases are shared with TRBD1. This CDR3 spans 13 amino acids. The V gene end was trimmed by 6 bases and the J gene end by 14 bases; junction bases not matched to a gene: 11. In germline, CDR1 is SGHVS, CDR2 FQNEAQ. In nucleotides, the CDR3 is TGTGCCAGCAGACGGGACAGGGGGACCTTGGGCTTCTTT. Translated: CASRRDRGTLGFF.

This clone was seen once. The gene calls are TRBV6-2 or TRBV6-3 and TRBJ2-7; possible D gene TRBD1, 6 bases. Germline CDR1 is MNHEY and CDR2 is SVGEGT. Trimming took 2 bases from V and 6 from J, leaving 11 bases between them. This CDR3 comprises 13 residues. CDR3 sequence reads: CASSYEQGSEQYF. Here the CDR3 DNA reads TGTGCCAGCAGTTACGAACAGGGCTCCGAGCAGTACTTC.

The chain has TRBV6-5 and TRBJ2-7; D possibly corresponds to TRBD1 (6 bases). The germline V and J ends were trimmed by 6 bases and 2 bases, with 17 bases remaining between them. Looked up from germline, CDR1 is MNHEY and CDR2 is SVGAGI. The CDR3 runs to 15 residues. CDR3 sequence reads: CASSSPRTVPYEQYF. The CDR3 bases are TGTGCCAGCAGCTCTCCCAGGACAGTCCCCTACGAGCAGTACTTC.

The chain couples TRBV9 to TRBJ2-1, with D possibly TRBD1 on 5 matching bases. Per germline, CDR1 SGDLS and CDR2 YYNGEE. V lost 3 bases to trimming and J lost 5 bases, with 15 bases between them. The CDR3 spans 15 residues. Here the CDR3 DNA reads TGTGCCAGCAGCGAGAGTGGGGCAGACAACAATGAGCAGTTCTTC. Protein sequence: CASSESGADNNEQFF.

DNA of the CDR3: TGCAGTGCTAGTGATTCAGTAAGTCAGAACGAGCAGTACTTC. This encodes CSASDSVSQNEQYF. The chain has TRBV20-1 and TRBJ2-7; unclear D gene. V dropped 3 bases and J dropped 5 bases, with 17 bases sitting between them. Per germline, CDR1 DFQATT and CDR2 SNEGSKA (reference sequence). The CDR3 totals 14 residues.

V is TRBV10-3 and J is TRBJ1-4; no firm D call. Looked up from germline, CDR1 is ENHRY and CDR2 is SYGVKD. The CDR3 loop spans 12 amino acids. The V end lost 4 bases, the J end lost 6 bases, and 6 bases lay between the germline ends. The CDR3 nucleotides are TGTGCCATCAGTGGGGGTTATGAAAAACTGTTTTTT. It translates to CAISGGYEKLFF.

This chain uses TRBV4-3 with TRBJ1-3; D is undetermined. The germline V gene has CDR1 LGHNA and CDR2 YSLEER. The V end was cut by 1 base, the J end by 2 bases, with 9 bases between. The CDR3 contains 15 residues. The CDR3 sequence is CASSQGGLAGNTIYF. CDR3 DNA sequence: TGCGCCAGCAGCCAAGGAGGGCTCGCTGGAAACACCATATATTTT.

The rearrangement joins TRBV24-1 to TRBJ2-2, with D possibly matching TRBD2 (6 bases). Germline CDR1 KGHDR, CDR2 SFDVKD. The CDR3 covers 13 residues. Trimming left V 8 bases short and J 2 bases short, with 8 bases between. CDR3 sequence: CATNGGNTGELFF. CDR3 coding DNA: TGTGCCACCAACGGGGGAAACACCGGGGAGCTGTTTTTT.